This TCR beta chain derives from a study of T cells in Graves' hyperthyroidism and ophthalmopathy (dated by TCRdb to between 2018 and 2021). With regard to the full study: Peripheral blood was sampled at the time of initial diagnosis, prior to any treatment. Whether ophthalmopathy could be predicted prospectively was tested in an independent validation cohort made up of 18 to 20 hyperthyroidism patients plus 17 patients who later progressed to ophthalmopathy. A discovery cohort of about a hundred patients, about 43 with Graves' ophthalmopathy and about 58 with stable Graves' hyperthyroidism, was used to find distinguishing TCR V-J signatures. In addition, the study compared T-cell repertoires in thyroid tissue and in blood from six Graves' hyperthyroidism patients. The paper describes TCR Vbeta CDR3 sequencing of 140 or so peripheral blood samples, made up of approximately 40 ophthalmopathy patients, 70 to 75 hyperthyroidism patients and 17 progressor patients. After sampling, hyperthyroidism patients received methimazole starting at 30 mg daily, and ophthalmopathy patients received high-dose intravenous methylprednisolone. The 75 to 100 discovery patients were randomly split 7:3 into training and test sets.

V is cut back by 6 bases and J by 4 bases, with 7 bases in the junction unmatched. Its CDR3 holds 15 amino acids, cysteine through phenylalanine. The CDR3 DNA has 45 bases and is translated from base 1. Taken from the germline V gene, the CDR1 and CDR2 loops are MDHEN and SYDVKM. This clonotype has ten or more counts. The antigen this receptor binds is unknown. Base qualities are missing; no much larger clone stands one base away. The TCR beta CDR3 regions were amplified from the RNA transcripts. The first round of RT-PCR for the TCR CDR3 was performed with the HTBI primer set and the Qiagen OneStep RT-PCR kit. The libraries were constructed in a second round of multiplex PCR and then size-selected and purified. The libraries were sequenced on an Illumina HiSeq2000 using paired-end 100 bp reads. Concerning the study's data processing: Raw data were processed with SOAPnuke, discarding reads with adapters, uncalled bases, mean Phred below 15, or no exact constant-primer or identifier match. COPE v1.2.5 was used to merge high-quality paired reads, and clonotypes were defined as unique nucleotide sequences. Clonotypes were aligned to IMGT TRBV, TRBD and TRBJ reference segments using MiTCR v1.1. The analysis was restricted to V-J combinations with a frequency above 0.0001, which together covered 99.2% of the repertoires. The TCS score was defined as the ratio of F50 (clonal expansion) to E x V (chaos), calculated using BLOSUM62-based TCRdist between CDR3 peptides within each V-J. Welch's t-statistics and random forest reduced just over 500 V-J features to 13, which were used in a naive Bayes classifier (R e1071). Starting from the raw public reads, TCRdb applied fastp trimming at Q25, assembled clones with MiXCR and retained in-frame beta chains. Rows are unified per CDR3 protein, each entry keeping the most common DNA and genes. The V and J calls come from TCRdb's annotation, not from the publication. The sample contains approximately 250,000 distinct CDR3 sequences, approximately 23% of them found a single time. Roughly 40% of the sample belongs to the ten largest clones.

In the ophthalmopathy patients, disease was moderately to severely active, with a Clinical Activity Score of 3 or more, a NOSPECS grade of 4 or more, and a duration of less than 3 months. Any patient with an uncontrolled infection, another autoimmune disease, pregnancy or lactation was excluded. Diagnoses relied on clinical symptoms, serum thyroxine and TRAb, thyroid ultrasound and orbital computed tomography. PBMCs were separated from about 10 ml of fresh peripheral blood using Ficoll-Paque density gradient centrifugation. Total RNA was extracted with Trizol reagent, and quality was checked on an Agilent 2100 Bioanalyzer. Findings and caveats that apply to the study as a whole: A model built on a 13 V-J signature distinguished ophthalmopathy from stable hyperthyroidism, reaching roughly 88% sensitivity and under 84% specificity in cross-validation and 80%/75% in testing. No statistical method was used to set the sample size in advance, and investigators knew the group allocation. During validation, the model predicted progression to ophthalmopathy a median of approximately 6 months ahead of onset, with around 71% sensitivity and about 75% specificity. Most expanded thyroid clonotypes (frequency above 0.001) were also found in blood, which suggests that blood repertoires may mirror thyroid immune responses.

This TCR came from a middle-aged woman with Graves' ophthalmopathy. The sequenced material came from blood. The chain was built from TRBV28 and TRBJ2-2; TRBD2 lines up with 8 middle nucleotides. The bases read TGTGCCAGCAGACCTAGCGGGTGGCGCACCGGGGAGCTGTTTTTT. Protein translation: CASRPSGWRTGELFF. Supplemented by the reference TRBV28 and TRBJ2-2 proteins around the CDR3, the complete variable domain is DVKVTQSSRYLVKRTGEKVFLECVQDMDHENMFWYRQDPGLGLRLIYFSYDVKMKEKGDIPEGYSVSREKKERFSLILESASTNQTSMYLCASRPSGWRTGELFFGEGSRLTVL.